These 2 T cell receptor beta chains were all obtained from the same sample, sequenced in a study of beta chain features in type 1 diabetes. Study-level points and caveats: Within each of all four CD4+ subsets, Type 1 diabetes patients had TCRB CDR3s that were moderately but significantly shorter.

The antigens for these receptors are not known. The investigators reverse transcribed all of the isolated RNA, so they sequenced expressed TCRB transcripts. Libraries were prepared by immunoSEQ multiplex PCR; TCRdb keeps only in-frame clonotypes and omits some of them. Here the sample spans hundreds of thousands of clones, about an eighth being singletons. The specimen was naive CD4+ T cells from blood. The receptor source for this set is a man aged 18 to 29 with type 1 diabetes.

This clone was found a few times. At one of its ends the junction is not consistent with the germline gene, which may arise from a read error. The gene calls are TRBV7-2 and TRBJ2-4; 7 positions agree with TRBD2. Per germline, CDR1 SGHTA and CDR2 FQGNSA. CDR3 length equals 14 residues. CDR3: CASSLGTSKTIQYF. DNA for the CDR3: TGTGCCAGCAGCTTAGGGACTAGTAAAACCATTCAGTACTTC.

The sample holds one count of this clone. The gene calls are TRBV7-8 and TRBJ2-3; no firm D call. The CDR3 consists of 13 residues. V shed 2 bases and J shed 4 bases, with 7 bases lying between them. From germline, CDR1 is SGHVS and CDR2 FQNEAQ. CDR3 nucleotide sequence: TGTGCCAGCAGCTTAAGGCCCCCAGATACGCAGTATTTT. Residues: CASSLRPPDTQYF.